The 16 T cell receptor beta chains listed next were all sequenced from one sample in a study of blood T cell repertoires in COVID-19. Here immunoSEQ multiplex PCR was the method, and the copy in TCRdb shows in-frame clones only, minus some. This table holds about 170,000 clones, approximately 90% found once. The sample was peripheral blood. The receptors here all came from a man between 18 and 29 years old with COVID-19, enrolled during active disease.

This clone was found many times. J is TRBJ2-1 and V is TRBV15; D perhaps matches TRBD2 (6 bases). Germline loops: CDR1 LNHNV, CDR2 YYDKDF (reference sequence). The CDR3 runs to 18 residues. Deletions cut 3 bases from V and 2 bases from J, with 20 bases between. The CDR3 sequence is CATSSPFGAGPTYNEQFF. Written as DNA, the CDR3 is TGTGCCACCAGCAGCCCCTTTGGGGCGGGGCCTACCTACAATGAGCAGTTCTTC.

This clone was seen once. The CDR3 here is CASSQDSRTGINQPQHF. CDR3 in DNA: TGCGCCAGCAGCCAAGATTCAAGGACAGGGATCAATCAGCCCCAGCATTTT. The chain employs TRBV4-3 and TRBJ1-5; 8 bases line up with TRBD1. The CDR3 runs to 17 residues. J gave up 3 bases and V 0 bases, and 7 bases lay outside the gene matches. CDR1 LGHNA and CDR2 YSLEER come from the germline V gene.

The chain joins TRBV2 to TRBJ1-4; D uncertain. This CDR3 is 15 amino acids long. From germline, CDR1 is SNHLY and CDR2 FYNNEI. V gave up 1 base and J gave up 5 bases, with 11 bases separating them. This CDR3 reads CASSEVSGPNEKLFF. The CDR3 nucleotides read TGTGCCAGCAGTGAAGTGTCAGGCCCAAATGAAAAACTGTTTTTT.

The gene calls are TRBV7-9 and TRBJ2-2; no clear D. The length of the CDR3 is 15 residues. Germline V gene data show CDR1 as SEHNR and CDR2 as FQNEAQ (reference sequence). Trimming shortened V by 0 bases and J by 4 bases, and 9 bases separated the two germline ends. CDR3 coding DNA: TGTGCCAGCAGCTTAGCGCAAGCAACCACCGGGGAGCTGTTTTTT. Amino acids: CASSLAQATTGELFF.

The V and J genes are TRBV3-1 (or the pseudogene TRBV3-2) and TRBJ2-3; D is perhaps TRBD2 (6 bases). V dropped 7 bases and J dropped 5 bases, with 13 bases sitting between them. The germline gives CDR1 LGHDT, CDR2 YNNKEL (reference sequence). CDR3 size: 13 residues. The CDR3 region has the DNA TGTGCCAGCAAACCCCCCGGGGGAGATACGCAGTATTTT. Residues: CASKPPGGDTQYF.

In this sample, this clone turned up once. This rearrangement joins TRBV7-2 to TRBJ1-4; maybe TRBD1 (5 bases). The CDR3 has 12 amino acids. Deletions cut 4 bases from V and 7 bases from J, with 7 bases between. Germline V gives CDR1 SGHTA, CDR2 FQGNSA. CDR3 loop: CASSWDSEKLFF. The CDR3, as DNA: TGTGCCAGCAGCTGGGACTCTGAAAAACTGTTTTTT.

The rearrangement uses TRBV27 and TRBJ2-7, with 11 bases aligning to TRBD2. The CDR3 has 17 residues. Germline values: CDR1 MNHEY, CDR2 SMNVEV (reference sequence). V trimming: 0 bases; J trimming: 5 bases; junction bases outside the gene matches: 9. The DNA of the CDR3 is TGTGCCAGCAGTTTATCCCAGACTAGCGGGAATTTCGACGAGCAGTACTTC. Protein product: CASSLSQTSGNFDEQYF.

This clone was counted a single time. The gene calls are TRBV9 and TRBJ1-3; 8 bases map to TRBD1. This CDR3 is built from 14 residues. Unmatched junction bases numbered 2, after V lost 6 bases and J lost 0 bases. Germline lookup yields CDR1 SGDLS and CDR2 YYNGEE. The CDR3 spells CASNRGSSGNTIYF. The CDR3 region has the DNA TGTGCCAGCAACAGGGGGAGCTCTGGAAACACCATATATTTT.

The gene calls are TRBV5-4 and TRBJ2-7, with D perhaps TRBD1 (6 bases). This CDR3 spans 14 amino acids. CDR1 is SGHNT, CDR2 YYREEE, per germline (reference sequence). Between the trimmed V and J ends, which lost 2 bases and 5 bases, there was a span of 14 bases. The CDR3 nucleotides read TGTGCCAGCAGCTTTTCAACAGGGAATAACGAGCAGTACTTC. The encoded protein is CASSFSTGNNEQYF.

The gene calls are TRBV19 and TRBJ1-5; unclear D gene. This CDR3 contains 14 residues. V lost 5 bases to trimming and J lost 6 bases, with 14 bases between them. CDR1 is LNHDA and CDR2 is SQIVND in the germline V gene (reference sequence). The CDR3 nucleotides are TGTGCCAGTAGTTTTACCGGGAGAGGTCAGCCCCAGCATTTT. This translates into CASSFTGRGQPQHF.

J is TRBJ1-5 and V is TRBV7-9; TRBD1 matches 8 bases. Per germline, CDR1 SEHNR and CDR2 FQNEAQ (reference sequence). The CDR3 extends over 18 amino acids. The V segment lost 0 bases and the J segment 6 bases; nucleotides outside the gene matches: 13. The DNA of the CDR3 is TGTGCCAGCAGCTTAGCCTCTGGACAGGGTCCTTTCAGTCAGCCCCAGCATTTT. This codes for CASSLASGQGPFSQPQHF.

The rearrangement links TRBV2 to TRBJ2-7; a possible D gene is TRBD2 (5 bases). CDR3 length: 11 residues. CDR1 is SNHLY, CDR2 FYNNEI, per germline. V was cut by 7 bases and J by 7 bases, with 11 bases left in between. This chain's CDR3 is CASTSTVEQYF. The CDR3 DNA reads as TGTGCCAGCACTAGCACCGTAGAGCAGTACTTC.

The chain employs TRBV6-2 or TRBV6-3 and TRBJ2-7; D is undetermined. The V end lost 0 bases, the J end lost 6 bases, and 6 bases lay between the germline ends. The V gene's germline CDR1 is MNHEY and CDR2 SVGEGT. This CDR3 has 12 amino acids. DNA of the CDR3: TGTGCCAGCAGTTACTCGAGAGGCGAGCAGTACTTC. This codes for CASSYSRGEQYF.

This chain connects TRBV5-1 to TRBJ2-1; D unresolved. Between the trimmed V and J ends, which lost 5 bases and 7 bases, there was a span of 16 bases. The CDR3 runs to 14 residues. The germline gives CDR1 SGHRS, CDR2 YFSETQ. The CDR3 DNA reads TGCGCCAGCAGACCTAACTCCCCCTCTAATGAGCAGTTCTTC. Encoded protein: CASRPNSPSNEQFF.

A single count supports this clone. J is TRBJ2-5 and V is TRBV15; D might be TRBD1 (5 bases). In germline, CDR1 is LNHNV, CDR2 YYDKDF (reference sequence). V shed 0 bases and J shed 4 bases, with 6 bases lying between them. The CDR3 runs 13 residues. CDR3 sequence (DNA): TGTGCCACCAGCAGAGATAGGGGAGAGACCCAGTACTTC. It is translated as CATSRDRGETQYF. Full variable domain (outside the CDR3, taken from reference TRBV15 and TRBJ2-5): DAMVIQNPRYQVTQFGKPVTLSCSQTLNHNVMYWYQQKSSQAPKLLFHYYDKDFNNEADTPDNFQSRRPNTSFCFLDIRSPGLGDTAMYLCATSRDRGETQYFGPGTRLLVL.

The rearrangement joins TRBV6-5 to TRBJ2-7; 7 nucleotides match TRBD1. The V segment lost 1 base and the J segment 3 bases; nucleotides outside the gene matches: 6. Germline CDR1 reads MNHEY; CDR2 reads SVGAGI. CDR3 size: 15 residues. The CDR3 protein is CASSYLDRRSYEQYF. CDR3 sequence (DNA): TGTGCCAGCAGTTACTTGGACAGGAGAAGCTACGAGCAGTACTTC.